The clone carrying this TCR beta chain has at least ten counts. Its specificity is unknown. These data originate in a study of T cells in Graves' hyperthyroidism and ophthalmopathy. Study outcomes and limitations: Onset of ophthalmopathy came a median roughly 6.4 months after the model predicted it. Blood samples included most of the expanded thyroid clonotypes exceeding 0.001.

Amplification targeted TCR beta CDR3 regions from RNA transcripts. During a first-round RT-PCR of the TCR CDR3, the HTBI primer set was used. MiXCR, applied by TCRdb to the multiplex PCR reads, yields one record per CDR3 protein. The sample contains about 300,000 distinct CDR3 sequences, 20% to 25% of which appear only once. The CDR3 covers 16 residues. Germline lookup yields CDR1 ENHRY and CDR2 SYGVKD. Trimming left V 0 bases short and J 2 bases short, with 10 bases between. Sequencing was performed on blood. The TCR sequence derives from a man aged 40-55 years with Graves' hyperthyroidism that later progressed to Graves' ophthalmopathy. V usage is TRBV10-3 and J usage is TRBJ2-2, with D tentatively TRBD2 (6 bases). This chain's CDR3 is CAISESGGLNTGELFF. The CDR3 DNA sequence: TGTGCCATCAGTGAGTCGGGAGGACTAAACACCGGGGAGCTGTTTTTT.